What follows is one T cell receptor (beta chain) and its context. Its cognate antigen is unknown. Gene names are mouse gene names. The sample's time point: mouse harvest day 7 after allogeneic transplant. Tail vein injection delivered 10^7 T-cell-depleted bone marrow cells and 10^6 splenic CD5+ T cells. This mouse GVHD model was MHC-mismatched B6 to BALB/c, profiled day 7 or 14. The data were obtained in a study of tissue T cells after allogeneic stem cell transplantation. Notes on the study in general: Anatomically similar tissues had similar TCR repertoires within each patient.

Sequencing used immunoSEQ multiplex PCR; TCRdb keeps in-frame clones, though not all of them. The sample has thousands of clones, about 50% seen once; the top ten hold 3.5% to 4%. The specimen sequenced was gut tissue. The clonotype originates from a female BALB/c mouse given C57BL/6 T cells with graft-versus-host disease after an allogeneic hematopoietic cell transplant.

The sequenced CDR3 bases are TGTGCCAGCAGTCAGGGTCGGGACACAGAAGTCTTC. It yields the protein CASSQGRDTEVF. The entire CDR3 protein is CASSQGRDTEVFF. The chain employs TRBV26 and TRBJ1-1; D is undetermined. The read gets to within 1 residue of the CDR3 end, and the germline J gene fills in the rest. CDR1 and CDR2 (germline): KGHPV, FQNQEV (reference sequence). Trimming took off 4 bases at V and 3 bases at J, with 9 bases between the two ends. This CDR3 has 13 residues. Supplemented by reference TRBV26 and TRBJ1-1, the full variable domain reads NSKVIQTPRYLVKGQGQKAKMRCIPEKGHPVVFWYQQNKNNEFKFLINFQNQEVLQQIDMTEKRFSAECPSNSPCSLEIQSSEAGDSALYLCASSQGRDTEVFFGKGTRLTVV.